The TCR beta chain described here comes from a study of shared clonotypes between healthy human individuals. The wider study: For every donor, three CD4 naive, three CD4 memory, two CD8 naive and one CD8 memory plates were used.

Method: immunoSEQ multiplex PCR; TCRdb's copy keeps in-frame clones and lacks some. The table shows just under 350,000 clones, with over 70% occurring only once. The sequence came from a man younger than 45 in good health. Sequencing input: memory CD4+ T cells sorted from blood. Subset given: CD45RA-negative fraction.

The CDR3 loop reads CASSPTTSNTEAFF. CDR3 DNA sequence: TGTGCCAGCAGCCCAACAACTTCGAACACTGAAGCTTTCTTT. The chain joins TRBV9 to TRBJ1-1; D gene uncertain. This CDR3 comprises 14 residues. Germline V gene data show CDR1 as SGDLS and CDR2 as YYNGEE. The V gene lost 4 bases and the J gene lost 1 base, with 11 bases spanning the gap.